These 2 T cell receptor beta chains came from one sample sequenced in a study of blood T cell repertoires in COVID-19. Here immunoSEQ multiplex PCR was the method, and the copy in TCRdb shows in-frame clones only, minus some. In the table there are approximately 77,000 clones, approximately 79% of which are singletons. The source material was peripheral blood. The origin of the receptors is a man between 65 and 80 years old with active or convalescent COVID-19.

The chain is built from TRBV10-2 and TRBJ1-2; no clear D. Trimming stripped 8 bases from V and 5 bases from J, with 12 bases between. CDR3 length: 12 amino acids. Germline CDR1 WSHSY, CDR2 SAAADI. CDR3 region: CASGTGLYGYTF. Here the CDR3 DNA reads TGCGCCAGCGGAACTGGACTGTATGGCTACACCTTC.

CDR3 region: CAWSRLDPGELFF. The CDR3 nucleotides are TGTGCCTGGAGTCGACTAGATCCCGGGGAGCTGTTTTTT. The chain uses TRBV30 and TRBJ2-2; D might be TRBD2 (6 bases). The CDR3 extends over 13 amino acids. Trimming took 2 bases from V and 6 from J, leaving 10 bases between them. CDR1 GTSNPN and CDR2 SVGIG come from the germline V gene (reference sequence).